The 14 T cell receptor beta chains listed next were all sequenced from one sample in a study of blood T cell repertoires in COVID-19. The method was immunoSEQ multiplex PCR; TCRdb's version includes in-frame clones alone and lacks a portion of them. The table includes approximately 170,000 clones, approximately 90% detected once. The sequenced sample consisted of peripheral blood. These TCRs come from a young man who had recovered from COVID-19.

The rearrangement links TRBV6-6 to TRBJ1-1; 7 bases fit TRBD1. Germline CDR1 and CDR2: MNHNY and SVGAGI (reference sequence). This CDR3 spans 15 amino acids. V lost 6 bases to trimming and J lost 0 bases; unmatched junction nucleotides: 7. CDR3 residues: CASRPPGTVNTEAFF. The CDR3 nucleotides read TGTGCCAGCAGACCCCCGGGGACAGTGAACACTGAAGCTTTCTTT.

The V gene is TRBV5-5, the J gene TRBJ2-5; D is undetermined. Trimming removed 4 bases from V and 4 bases from J, with 5 bases in between. Germline CDR1 and CDR2: SGHKS and YYEKEE (reference sequence). The CDR3 runs 11 residues. The chain's CDR3 is CASSQAETQYF. The DNA of the CDR3 is TGTGCCAGCAGCCAGGCAGAGACCCAGTACTTC.

The genes are TRBV28 and TRBJ2-5, with TRBD2 matching 14 bases. The trim removed 5 bases at V and 4 bases at J, leaving 6 bases unmatched. This CDR3 spans 16 amino acids. CDR1 is MDHEN and CDR2 is SYDVKM in the germline V gene. The DNA of the CDR3 is TGTGCCAGCAGTAGGGGACTAGCGGGAGTGGCAGAGACCCAGTACTTC. Translated: CASSRGLAGVAETQYF.

The rearrangement uses TRBV6-2 or TRBV6-3 and TRBJ1-1; 7 bases match TRBD1. With V trimmed by 6 bases and J by 0 bases, 10 bases remained unmatched. The length of the CDR3 is 16 residues. Germline CDR1 is MNHEY and CDR2 is SVGEGT. CDR3 amino acids: CASSQGGGRMNTEAFF. In nucleotides, the CDR3 is TGTGCCAGCAGCCAGGGGGGGGGAAGAATGAACACTGAAGCTTTCTTT.

This chain joins TRBV6-5 and TRBJ1-6; a possible D gene is TRBD1 (5 bases). CDR3 size: 13 residues. CDR1 MNHEY and CDR2 SVGAGI come from the germline V gene. V was trimmed by 8 bases and J by 10 bases, leaving 15 bases between them. The DNA of the CDR3 is TGTGCCAGCCCCGCGCAGGGAGGGTCACCCCTCCACTTT. Translation: CASPAQGGSPLHF.

This chain connects TRBV12-5 to TRBJ2-1; D may be TRBD2 (5 bases). The CDR3 covers 13 residues. The germline V gene has CDR1 LGHNT and CDR2 FRNRAP. V lost 0 bases, J lost 6 bases, and 6 bases lay in between. CDR3 coding DNA: TGTGCTAGTGGTTTGGTACTAGGCAATGAGCAGTTCTTC. Its protein is CASGLVLGNEQFF.

This clone was counted a single time. The chain uses TRBV5-4 and TRBJ2-3; 15 bases align to TRBD2. Trimming cost V 5 bases and J 4 bases; bases outside gene matches: 5. CDR1 and CDR2 from the germline V gene are SGHNT and YYREEE (reference sequence). This CDR3 contains 16 residues. CDR3 sequence reads: CASSRGLAGGPDTQYF. The CDR3 coding sequence is TGTGCCAGCAGTAGGGGACTAGCGGGAGGTCCAGATACGCAGTATTTT.

The CDR3 nucleotides read TGCGCCAGGCCAGGGTGGAGTTACATGAACACTGAAGCTTTCTTT. Its translation is CARPGWSYMNTEAFF. The chain combines TRBV10-1 with TRBJ1-1; D perhaps matches TRBD1 (5 bases). The CDR3 spans 15 residues. Looked up from germline, CDR1 is WNHNN and CDR2 is SYGVQD (reference sequence). V was pared by 9 bases and J by 0 bases, with 17 bases between.

CDR3 coding DNA: TGTGCCAGCAGTTTATCAGGACAGGGCGGTTTCTCTGGGGCCAACGTCCTGACTTTC. Its protein is CASSLSGQGGFSGANVLTF. The chain is built from TRBV27 and TRBJ2-6; 8 positions agree with TRBD1. Trimming removed 0 bases from V and 0 bases from J; junction bases left unmatched: 7. This CDR3 is 19 amino acids long. Germline assignment: CDR1 MNHEY and CDR2 SMNVEV (reference sequence).

V and J are TRBV6-5 and TRBJ1-1, with 7 bases that match TRBD1. The germline CDR1 and CDR2 sequences are MNHEY and SVGAGI. J gave up 6 bases and V 5 bases, and 6 bases lay outside the gene matches. The length of the CDR3 is 13 residues. The chain's CDR3 is CASSPQGYAEAFF. As DNA, the CDR3 is TGTGCCAGCAGTCCACAGGGGTACGCTGAAGCTTTCTTT.

This clone was found a few times. This chain joins TRBV7-9 and TRBJ1-2, with TRBD1 matching over 7 bases. Germline V gives CDR1 SEHNR, CDR2 FQNEAQ (reference sequence). J gave up 1 base and V 5 bases, and 10 bases lay outside the gene matches. This CDR3 region has 16 residues. CDR3 protein: CASSSRDRSSNYGYTF. The CDR3 DNA sequence: TGTGCCAGCAGCAGCCGGGACAGAAGCAGTAACTATGGCTACACCTTC.

CDR3 region: CSVGRATNEKLFF. DNA of the CDR3: TGCAGCGTTGGCAGGGCAACTAATGAAAAACTGTTTTTT. The chain uses TRBV29-1 and TRBJ1-4; possibly TRBD1 for D (5 bases). V lost 4 bases and J lost 0, with 6 bases in between. Germline values: CDR1 SQVTM, CDR2 ANQGSEA. The length of the CDR3 is 13 residues.

The chain is built from TRBV6-2 or TRBV6-3 and TRBJ2-7; 9 bases fit TRBD2. The CDR3 is 15 residues long. Trimming removed 5 bases from V and 7 bases from J; junction bases left unmatched: 12. The V gene's germline CDR1 is MNHEY and CDR2 SVGEGT. CDR3 amino acids: CASSTWERGAVEQYF. The CDR3 region has the DNA TGTGCCAGCAGTACTTGGGAGCGGGGGGCGGTTGAGCAGTACTTC.

The chain employs TRBV11-2 and TRBJ1-1; D is perhaps TRBD1 (5 bases). This CDR3 region has 16 residues. Trimming took off 0 bases at V and 1 base at J, with 12 bases between the two ends. Germline V gene lookup returns CDR1 SGHAT and CDR2 FQNNGV. CDR3 protein: CASSLEAGSGNTEAFF. The CDR3 bases are TGTGCCAGCAGCTTAGAAGCAGGGTCGGGGAACACTGAAGCTTTCTTT.